This TCR beta chain was profiled in a study of PD-1 blockade in mismatch repair-deficient tumors (TCRdb year 2017). Concerning the study at large: Between late 2013 and 2016, the trial enrolled some 91 consecutive patients with 11 to 12 mismatch repair-deficient cancer types, every one of whom had been previously treated and was progressing. Deep sequencing of TCR CDR3 regions was used to track tumor-associated T cell clones in peripheral blood of patients responding to PD-1 blockade.

About this clone itself: No cognate antigen has been identified for it. Base quality data are lacking; no much larger clone is found one base away.

For every enrolled patient, mismatch repair deficiency was confirmed by either polymerase chain reaction or immunohistochemistry. TCR sequencing was carried out for three patients who responded to pembrolizumab therapy. In the phase II trial, pembrolizumab PD-1 blockade was tested prospectively in advanced mismatch repair-deficient cancers, no matter which tissue of origin the cancers came from. Peripheral blood T cell samples were serially collected before and at multiple times after PD-1 blockade was started. The timing of each blood sample was reported as weeks after the first dose of pembrolizumab. V has 0 bases trimmed and J has 5 bases trimmed; junction bases matching no gene number 12. Its CDR3 holds 17 amino acids, cysteine through phenylalanine. Left in the record is the CDR3 DNA by itself, 51 bases read in frame from the first base. In the germline V gene, CDR1 corresponds to SGDLS and CDR2 to YYNGEE.

The method was the immunoSEQ multiplex PCR assay. TCRdb's version of the immuneACCESS table is confined to in-frame rearrangements and falls short of the full clone set. An unresolved V gene accounts for under half of the shortfall where checked; the remainder is of unknown origin. A total of some 100,000 clones appear in this sample, over 75% of them only once. The top ten clonotypes cover 6.3% of the sample. The investigation overall reported the following: Tumor-resident clones, often undetectable in blood before treatment, expanded rapidly after pembrolizumab and then contracted, generally before radiologic responses.

Rearrangement joined TRBV9 to TRBJ1-2, and 8 junctional nucleotides match TRBD1. The clonotype comes from an adult with mismatch repair-deficient cancer. Sequences were derived from peripheral blood, sampled about 33 weeks after starting pembrolizumab. CDR3 region: CASSVGSPGQALYGYTF. In nucleotide form, the sequence is TGTGCCAGCAGCGTAGGATCACCGGGACAGGCCCTGTATGGCTACACCTTC.